A selection of T cell receptor beta chains follows, all from one sample in a study of cytomegalovirus exposure and HLA in healthy donors. The method was immunoSEQ multiplex PCR; TCRdb's version includes in-frame clones alone and lacks a portion of them. The data show 130,000 or so clones, with more than 70% seen just once and 7.5% to 9.5% held by the top ten. Sample: PBMCs. The receptors stem from a woman aged 45-59 years in good health and CMV-seropositive. The CDR3 runs from the conserved cysteine through the conserved F or W. Each record gives: CDR3 protein, CDR3 DNA, clone size, D gene, V gene, CDR3 length, J gene. The D gene is left open where the match is weak. Only some rows state a clone size, as once, few, many or a class for expanded clones.

cdr3_aa: CASQRDRVDEQYF
cdr3_nt: TGTGCCAGCCAACGGGACAGGGTCGACGAGCAGTACTTC
clone_size: .
d_call: TRBD1
v_call: TRBV18
cdr3_length: 13
j_call: TRBJ2-7

cdr3_aa: CASSLATGGDGYTF
cdr3_nt: TGTGCCAGCAGCTTAGCCACAGGGGGCGATGGCTACACCTTC
clone_size: .
d_call: TRBD1
v_call: TRBV11-2
cdr3_length: 14
j_call: TRBJ1-2

cdr3_aa: CASSDSGLATDTQYF
cdr3_nt: TGTGCCAGCAGTGACTCGGGACTAGCGACAGATACGCAGTATTTT
clone_size: .
d_call: TRBD2
v_call: TRBV6-4
cdr3_length: 15
j_call: TRBJ2-3

cdr3_aa: CASSGDPDTQYF
cdr3_nt: TGTGCCAGCAGTGGAGATCCAGATACGCAGTATTTT
clone_size: .
d_call: .
v_call: TRBV2
cdr3_length: 12
j_call: TRBJ2-3

cdr3_aa: CASRADSYEQYF
cdr3_nt: TGCGCCAGCAGGGCGGACAGCTACGAGCAGTACTTC
clone_size: .
d_call: .
v_call: TRBV10-2
cdr3_length: 12
j_call: TRBJ2-7

cdr3_aa: CASRPRRGQQPQHF
cdr3_nt: TGTGCCAGCCGCCCCCGGCGGGGGCAACAGCCCCAGCATTTT
clone_size: .
d_call: .
v_call: TRBV6-5
cdr3_length: 14
j_call: TRBJ1-5

cdr3_aa: CASSLDPSDEKLFF
cdr3_nt: TGCGCCAGCAGCTTGGACCCGTCGGATGAAAAACTGTTTTTT
clone_size: .
d_call: .
v_call: TRBV5-1
cdr3_length: 14
j_call: TRBJ1-4

cdr3_aa: CASSGYRDGGYTF
cdr3_nt: TGCGCCAGCAGTGGATACAGGGATGGCGGCTACACCTTC
clone_size: .
d_call: .
v_call: TRBV10-1
cdr3_length: 13
j_call: TRBJ1-2

cdr3_aa: CASSEDRSPSYEQYF
cdr3_nt: TGCGCCAGCAGCGAAGACAGGTCCCCCTCCTACGAGCAGTACTTC
clone_size: .
d_call: .
v_call: TRBV4-1
cdr3_length: 15
j_call: TRBJ2-7

cdr3_aa: CASRLRGFYEQYF
cdr3_nt: TGTGCCAGCAGACTTAGGGGCTTCTACGAGCAGTACTTC
clone_size: few
d_call: .
v_call: TRBV6-5
cdr3_length: 13
j_call: TRBJ2-7

cdr3_aa: CASSNREGETQYF
cdr3_nt: TGCGCCAGCAGTAACAGGGAGGGAGAGACCCAGTACTTC
clone_size: .
d_call: .
v_call: TRBV5-1
cdr3_length: 13
j_call: TRBJ2-5

cdr3_aa: CAISAGAGVASTDTQYF
cdr3_nt: TGTGCCATCAGTGCGGGAGCGGGAGTTGCCAGCACAGATACGCAGTATTTT
clone_size: .
d_call: TRBD2
v_call: TRBV10-3
cdr3_length: 17
j_call: TRBJ2-3

cdr3_aa: CASSLQAAYNEQFF
cdr3_nt: TGTGCCAGCAGCTTACAGGCCGCCTACAATGAGCAGTTCTTC
clone_size: .
d_call: .
v_call: TRBV7-8
cdr3_length: 14
j_call: TRBJ2-1

cdr3_aa: CASSKKGDPSSYNEQFF
cdr3_nt: TGTGCCAGCAGCAAAAAGGGGGACCCAAGCTCCTACAATGAGCAGTTCTTC
clone_size: .
d_call: .
v_call: TRBV21-1
cdr3_length: 17
j_call: TRBJ2-1

cdr3_aa: CAISDGTGDEKLFF
cdr3_nt: TGTGCCATCAGTGACGGGACAGGGGATGAAAAACTGTTTTTT
clone_size: .
d_call: TRBD1
v_call: TRBV10-3
cdr3_length: 14
j_call: TRBJ1-4

cdr3_aa: CASTKTGPTDTQYF
cdr3_nt: TGTGCCAGCACCAAGACAGGGCCCACAGATACGCAGTATTTT
clone_size: .
d_call: TRBD1
v_call: TRBV7-2
cdr3_length: 14
j_call: TRBJ2-3

cdr3_aa: CASSPPRGKAGGYEQYF
cdr3_nt: TGTGCCAGCTCACCACCGAGGGGCAAAGCGGGAGGTTACGAGCAGTACTTC
clone_size: .
d_call: TRBD2
v_call: TRBV18
cdr3_length: 17
j_call: TRBJ2-7

cdr3_aa: CASKGTANTGELFF
cdr3_nt: TGTGCCAGCAAAGGGACAGCAAACACCGGGGAGCTGTTTTTT
clone_size: few
d_call: TRBD1
v_call: TRBV7-9
cdr3_length: 14
j_call: TRBJ2-2

cdr3_aa: CASSVAGEVYNEQFF
cdr3_nt: TGTGCCAGCAGCGTAGCGGGAGAAGTCTACAATGAGCAGTTCTTC
clone_size: .
d_call: .
v_call: TRBV9
cdr3_length: 15
j_call: TRBJ2-1

cdr3_aa: CASRSPGQENIQYF
cdr3_nt: TGTGCCAGCAGGTCCCCGGGACAGGAAAACATTCAGTACTTC
clone_size: few
d_call: TRBD1
v_call: TRBV28
cdr3_length: 14
j_call: TRBJ2-4

cdr3_aa: CASNPLGLAGGLNTGELFF
cdr3_nt: TGTGCCAGCAACCCCCTGGGGCTAGCGGGGGGCCTTAACACCGGGGAGCTGTTTTTT
clone_size: .
d_call: TRBD2
v_call: TRBV7-3
cdr3_length: 19
j_call: TRBJ2-2

cdr3_aa: CASSLDSQGANVLTF
cdr3_nt: TGTGCCAGCAGCTTGGACAGTCAAGGGGCCAACGTCCTGACTTTC
clone_size: .
d_call: .
v_call: TRBV5-4
cdr3_length: 15
j_call: TRBJ2-6

cdr3_aa: CASTQLGSNTEAFF
cdr3_nt: TGTGCCAGCACTCAGTTGGGCAGCAACACTGAAGCTTTCTTT
clone_size: few
d_call: .
v_call: TRBV4-2
cdr3_length: 14
j_call: TRBJ1-1

cdr3_aa: CASSPVNWTSRDYNEQFF
cdr3_nt: TGCGCCAGCAGCCCGGTGAATTGGACTTCAAGGGACTACAATGAGCAGTTCTTC
clone_size: once
d_call: .
v_call: TRBV5-1
cdr3_length: 18
j_call: TRBJ2-1

cdr3_aa: CASRPRQSTSTDTQYF
cdr3_nt: TGTGCCAGTCGACCTAGGCAGAGCACTAGCACAGATACGCAGTATTTT
clone_size: .
d_call: .
v_call: TRBV11-2
cdr3_length: 16
j_call: TRBJ2-3

cdr3_aa: CSVEGRVVGELFF
cdr3_nt: TGCAGCGTTGAAGGCAGGGTGGTCGGGGAGCTGTTTTTT
clone_size: .
d_call: .
v_call: TRBV29-1
cdr3_length: 13
j_call: TRBJ2-2